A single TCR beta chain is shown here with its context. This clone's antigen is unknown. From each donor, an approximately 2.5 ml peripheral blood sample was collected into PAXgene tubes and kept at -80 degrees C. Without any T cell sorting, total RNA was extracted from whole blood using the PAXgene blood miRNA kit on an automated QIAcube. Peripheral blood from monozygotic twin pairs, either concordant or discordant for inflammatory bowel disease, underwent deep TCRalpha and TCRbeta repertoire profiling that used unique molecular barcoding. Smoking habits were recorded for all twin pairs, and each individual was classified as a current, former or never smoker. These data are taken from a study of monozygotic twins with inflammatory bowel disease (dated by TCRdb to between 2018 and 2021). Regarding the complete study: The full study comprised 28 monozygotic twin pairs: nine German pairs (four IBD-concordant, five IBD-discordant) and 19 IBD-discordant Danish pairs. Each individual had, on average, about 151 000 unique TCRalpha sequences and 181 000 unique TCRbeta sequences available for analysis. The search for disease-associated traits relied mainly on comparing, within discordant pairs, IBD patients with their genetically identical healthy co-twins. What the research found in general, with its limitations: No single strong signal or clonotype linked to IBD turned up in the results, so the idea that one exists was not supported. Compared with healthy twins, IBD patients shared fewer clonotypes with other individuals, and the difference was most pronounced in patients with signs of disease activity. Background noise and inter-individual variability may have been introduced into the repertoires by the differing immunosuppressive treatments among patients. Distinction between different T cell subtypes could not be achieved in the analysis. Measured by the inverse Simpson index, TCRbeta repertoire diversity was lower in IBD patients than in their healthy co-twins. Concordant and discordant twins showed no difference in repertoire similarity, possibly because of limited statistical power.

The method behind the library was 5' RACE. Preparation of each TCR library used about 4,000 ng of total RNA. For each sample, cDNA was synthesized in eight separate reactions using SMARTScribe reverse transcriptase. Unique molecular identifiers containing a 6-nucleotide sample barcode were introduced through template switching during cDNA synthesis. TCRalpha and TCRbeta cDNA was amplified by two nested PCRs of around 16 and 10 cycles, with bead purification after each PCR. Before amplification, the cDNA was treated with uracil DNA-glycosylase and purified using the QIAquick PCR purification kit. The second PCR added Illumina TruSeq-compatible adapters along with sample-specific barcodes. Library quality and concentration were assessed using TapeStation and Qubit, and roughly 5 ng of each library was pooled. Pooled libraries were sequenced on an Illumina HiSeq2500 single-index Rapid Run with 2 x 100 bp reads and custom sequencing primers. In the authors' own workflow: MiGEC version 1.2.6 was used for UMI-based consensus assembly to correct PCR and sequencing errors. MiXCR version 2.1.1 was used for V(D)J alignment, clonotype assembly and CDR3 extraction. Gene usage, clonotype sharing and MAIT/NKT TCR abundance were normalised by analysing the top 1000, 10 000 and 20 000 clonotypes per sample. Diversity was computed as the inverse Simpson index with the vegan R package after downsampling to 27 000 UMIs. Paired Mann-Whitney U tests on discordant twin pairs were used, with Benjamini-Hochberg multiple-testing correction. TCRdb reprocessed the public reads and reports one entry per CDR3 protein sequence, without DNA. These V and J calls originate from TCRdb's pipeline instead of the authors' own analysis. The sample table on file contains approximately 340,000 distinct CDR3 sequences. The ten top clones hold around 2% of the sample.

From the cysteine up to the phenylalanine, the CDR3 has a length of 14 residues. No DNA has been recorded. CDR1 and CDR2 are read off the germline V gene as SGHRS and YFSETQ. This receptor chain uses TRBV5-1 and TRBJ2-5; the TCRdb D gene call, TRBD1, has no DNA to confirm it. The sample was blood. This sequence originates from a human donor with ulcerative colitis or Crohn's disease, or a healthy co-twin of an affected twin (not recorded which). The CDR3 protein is CASREGALEETQYF.